The 14 T cell receptor beta chains below all came from one sample that was sequenced in a study of Graves' ophthalmopathy and Graves' hyperthyroidism. The TCR beta CDR3 regions underwent amplification from RNA transcripts. First-round RT-PCR employed HTBI primers, with a second-round multiplex PCR after it. TCRdb reanalysed the multiplex PCR reads using MiXCR and keeps one entry per CDR3 protein. The data hold approximately 700,000 distinct CDR3 sequences, with roughly two fifths observed a single time. Sequences were obtained from peripheral blood. These receptors were collected from an adult man with Graves' ophthalmopathy.

The V and J genes are TRBV24-1 and TRBJ1-2, with TRBD1 matching over 7 bases. The length of the CDR3 is 15 residues. The V segment lost 5 bases and the J segment 7 bases; nucleotides outside the gene matches: 12. In germline, CDR1 is KGHDR, CDR2 SFDVKD. CDR3 DNA: TGTGCCACCAGTGGGCCGACAGGGTCTTCCTTTGGCTACACCTTC. As protein: CATSGPTGSSFGYTF.

This clonotype was observed a handful of times. The chain is built from TRBV2 and TRBJ1-2; 8 bases fit TRBD1. The CDR3 is 15 residues long. The J segment lost 5 bases and the V segment lost 1 base, leaving 6 bases of the junction unmatched. Germline V lookup: CDR1 SNHLY, CDR2 FYNNEI. The CDR3 protein is CASSEEDRQGYGYTF. CDR3 in DNA: TGTGCCAGCAGTGAAGAAGATAGACAGGGGTATGGCTACACCTTC.

This clonotype has more than one count but fewer than ten. The chain joins TRBV12-3 or TRBV12-4 to TRBJ1-5, with D possibly TRBD1 on 5 matching bases. The CDR3 totals 15 residues. Trimming cost V 6 bases and J 6 bases, with 18 bases left between them. For the CDR3, the DNA is TGTGCCAGCAGCTGGAACAACGGGGGGATTCAGCCCCAGCATTTT. As protein: CASSWNNGGIQPQHF.

This clonotype was seen many times. The J gene is TRBJ2-5, the V gene TRBV9; possibly TRBD1 or TRBD2 for D (5 bases each). Germline-derived CDR1 and CDR2 are SGDLS and YYNGEE. This CDR3 has 15 residues. The ends were cut back, 4 bases at V and 5 bases at J, with 18 bases in the middle. CDR3 protein: CASSPRGPGWETQYF. CDR3 sequence (DNA): TGTGCCAGCAGCCCCCGGGGCCCAGGTTGGGAGACCCAGTACTTC.

This clonotype was observed a single time. The chain has TRBV7-9 and TRBJ2-5; 13 bases match TRBD2. The CDR3 spans 16 residues. Germline CDR1 SEHNR, CDR2 FQNEAQ (reference sequence). V gave up 3 bases and J gave up 9 bases; unmatched junction bases: 10. Here the CDR3 DNA reads TGTGCCAGCAGCTTGAAAACTAGCGGGAGGGGGGAGGCCCAGTACTTC. This gives the protein CASSLKTSGRGEAQYF.

V and J are TRBV11-2 and TRBJ2-5; 7 bases line up with TRBD1. The CDR3 runs to 17 residues. Germline CDR1 is SGHAT and CDR2 is FQNNGV. The V segment lost 5 bases and the J segment 7 bases; nucleotides outside the gene matches: 19. The CDR3 nucleotides are TGTGCCAGCAGCCTCGCAGGGACAGCCGGGACCACCGGGACCCAGTACTTC. Protein sequence: CASSLAGTAGTTGTQYF. Complete variable domain (other parts from reference TRBV11-2 and TRBJ2-5): EAGVAQSPRYKIIEKRQSVAFWCNPISGHATLYWYQQILGQGPKLLIQFQNNGVVDDSQLPKDRFSAERLKGVDSTLKIQPAKLEDSAVYLCASSLAGTAGTTGTQYFGPGTRLLVL.

This clonotype showed up many times. The rearrangement links TRBV29-1 to TRBJ1-3; 7 positions match TRBD1. Germline CDR1 reads SQVTM; CDR2 reads ANQGSEA. The CDR3 extends over 15 amino acids. The junction had 7 bases not matched to a gene; V was cut back by 5 bases and J by 0 bases. The CDR3 DNA follows: TGCAGCGTTCTCGGGACAGTGGGCTCTGGAAACACCATATATTTT. This encodes CSVLGTVGSGNTIYF.

This chain uses TRBV29-1 with TRBJ2-5; the D gene is possibly TRBD2 (5 bases). CDR1 and CDR2 (germline): SQVTM, ANQGSEA. The length of the CDR3 is 14 residues. Deletions cut 6 bases from V and 5 bases from J, with 19 bases between. The CDR3 is CSVVSGDGRETQYF. The CDR3 DNA sequence: TGCAGCGTGGTGTCCGGGGATGGTAGGGAGACCCAGTACTTC.

The table lists this clonotype with a few counts. V is TRBV20-1 and J is TRBJ1-6; 7 nucleotides align to TRBD1. J was trimmed by 8 bases and V by 0 bases; bases with no gene match: 10. CDR3 length equals 16 residues. The germline gives CDR1 DFQATT, CDR2 SNEGSKA (reference sequence). The CDR3 bases are TGCAGTGCTAGAGAACTCTTAGGGACAGCTCATTCACCCCTCCACTTT. Translated: CSARELLGTAHSPLHF.

This sequence joins TRBV25-1 and TRBJ2-7; 12 nucleotides line up with TRBD1. The CDR3 has 16 amino acids. J lost 9 bases, V lost 3 bases, and 12 bases had no gene match. Germline V lookup: CDR1 MGHDK, CDR2 SYGVNS. The CDR3, as DNA: TGTGCCAGCAGTGATAGTGCCGGGACAGGGGGCGCAGGGCAGTACTTC. Its translation is CASSDSAGTGGAGQYF.

The chain uses TRBV10-3 and TRBJ1-4, with 8 bases aligning to TRBD1. Germline lookup yields CDR1 ENHRY and CDR2 SYGVKD. Trimming cost V 4 bases and J 7 bases; bases outside gene matches: 8. The CDR3 consists of 15 residues. Written as DNA, the CDR3 is TGTGCCATCAGTGCCCAGGGGCAGGGGGCTGAAAAACTGTTTTTT. Its translation: CAISAQGQGAEKLFF.

This chain uses TRBV25-1 with TRBJ1-3, with 7 positions matching TRBD1. The length of the CDR3 is 16 residues. V lost 4 bases and J lost 0; bases outside the gene matches: 6. Germline V gene data show CDR1 as MGHDK and CDR2 as SYGVNS. Here the CDR3 reads CASSVRDRPSGNTIYF. CDR3 in DNA: TGTGCCAGCAGTGTGAGGGACAGACCCTCTGGAAACACCATATATTTT.

CDR3 DNA: TGTGCCAGCAGTTACCCAGGGTTGACTGAAGCTTTCTTT. It is translated as CASSYPGLTEAFF. V gene TRBV7-9 combines with J gene TRBJ1-1; D may be TRBD1 (5 bases). Trimming shortened V by 6 bases and J by 5 bases, and 13 bases separated the two germline ends. CDR3 length: 13 residues. Per the germline V gene, CDR1 is SEHNR and CDR2 is FQNEAQ (reference sequence).

V usage is TRBV12-3 or TRBV12-4 and J usage is TRBJ2-7; no clear D. Trimming left V 6 bases short and J 7 bases short, with 13 bases between. CDR3 length: 12 residues. The CDR3 loop is CASSRTPTEQYF. CDR3 sequence (DNA): TGTGCCAGCAGCAGAACCCCTACTGAGCAGTACTTC.